This T cell receptor beta chain was found in a study of cytomegalovirus exposure and HLA in healthy donors. V was clipped by 3 bases and J by 6 bases, with 16 bases between them. Germline CDR1 and CDR2: SGHKS and YYEKEE (reference sequence). The CDR3 consists of 15 residues. Study outcomes and limitations: No immune exposure information besides CMV serostatus was available. In an earlier analysis, productive rearrangement rates for most beta V segments clustered near 87% or 30%.

Unrecorded immune exposure was likely among donors, who were nominally healthy when sampled. The PCR used 60 Vbeta and 13 Jbeta primers. Here immunoSEQ multiplex PCR was the method, and the copy in TCRdb shows in-frame clones only, minus some. This table has about 110,000 clones, more than 60% appearing once. Worth noting for this clone: What it recognizes is unknown.

The clonotype comes from a woman in her 50s in good health and CMV-seropositive. The sample consisted of PBMCs. The chain combines TRBV5-5 with TRBJ2-1, with D maybe TRBD1 (6 bases). CDR3 residues: CASSSGTLEGNEQFF. CDR3 bases: TGTGCCAGCAGCTCTGGGACACTAGAAGGCAATGAGCAGTTCTTC.